This TCR beta chain is drawn from a study of blood T cells in healthy people across ages. Looking at the study overall: Template-switching capture recovered about one barcoded beta molecule per two T cells.

Extracted total RNA amounted to at least 5 micrograms for each sample. The CDR3 length is 13 residues. With 3 bases removed from V and 1 base from J, the gap between germline ends came to 10 bases. Germline V gene sequence: CDR1 DFQATT, CDR2 SNEGSKA (reference sequence). It was with a sample-barcoded 5' primer and a J-beta primer mix that a second PCR of about 6 to 12 cycles was run. TCRdb called the 5' RACE reads again in MiXCR, with one record for every CDR3 protein. The profile shows around 1.5 million distinct CDR3 sequences, approximately 42% of them singletons. Study findings and constraints: Correlation between TCR beta diversity and naive T cell percentage was strong. Estimated diversity that came from one million T cells was considered an underestimate.

This clonotype was seen only a few times. The antigen remains undetermined. The TCR sequence derives from a woman aged 18-29 years in good health. This chain connects TRBV20-1 to TRBJ2-7; TRBD2 might be the D (6 bases). Sequenced input: blood. The CDR3 sequence: CSARGDSSYEQYF. Here the CDR3 DNA reads TGCAGTGCTAGGGGGGACTCATCCTACGAGCAGTACTTC.